The subject of this entry is one T cell receptor beta chain. This entry belongs to a study of cytomegalovirus exposure and HLA in healthy donors. 13 Jbeta primers and 60 Vbeta primers were used for the PCR. In the original analysis: In a later analysis, of tens of millions of unique beta chains, 9 million to 11 million appeared in at least two donors. Profiling relied on immunoSEQ multiplex PCR, and the TCRdb table lists in-frame clones only, not all of them. The D gene and trimming were derived from the DNA, and the V and J assignments and clone size from that table. The table for this sample gives over 45,000 clones. CDR3 length: 13 amino acids. The V end lost 3 bases, the J end lost 4 bases, and 9 bases lay between the germline ends. Germline V gene data show CDR1 as MDHEN and CDR2 as SYDVKM.

This chain connects TRBV28 to TRBJ1-2; D not resolved. Sequenced input: PBMCs. The TCR was taken from a woman between 35 and 50 years old in good health and CMV-seronegative. CDR3 DNA: TGTGCCAGCAGTTTCTCGGTACTCTATGGCTACACCTTC. This encodes CASSFSVLYGYTF.